The source of this T cell receptor (beta chain) is a study of cytomegalovirus exposure and HLA in healthy donors. Study-level points and caveats: TRBV6-2, TRBV6-3 and some other V segments were excluded as indistinguishable.

The PCR was carried out with 60 Vbeta primers and 13 Jbeta primers. Sequencing used immunoSEQ multiplex PCR; TCRdb keeps in-frame clones, though not all of them. The sample contains 200,000 or so clones, under 85% of which appear only once. CDR1 is SGHDT, CDR2 YYEEEE, per germline. Trimming cost V 1 base and J 13 bases; bases outside gene matches: 8. CDR3 size: 12 residues. As regards this clone: Its antigen is not known.

The chain carries TRBV5-6 and TRBJ2-7; 7 bases map to TRBD1. This receptor was obtained from a man over 45 in good health and CMV-seronegative. Source material: PBMCs. This chain's CDR3 is CASSLPGQVPYF. Here the CDR3 DNA reads TGTGCCAGCAGCTTGCCTGGACAGGTCCCTTACTTC.